The count of the clone carrying this T cell receptor (beta chain) is one. The entry originates in a study of T cell changes during pregnancy in multiple sclerosis. Assay used: immunoSEQ multiplex PCR; TCRdb lists only in-frame clones, some missing. The top ten hold around 0.75% of the sample, which has roughly 79,000 clones, 85% to 95% seen once. The CDR3 has 15 amino acids. V was clipped by 6 bases and J by 2 bases, with 14 bases between them. Germline V CDR1 and CDR2: MNHNY, SVGAGI (reference sequence). The origin of this receptor is a female donor in good health, enrolled as a control in a pregnancy study. V gene TRBV6-6 combines with J gene TRBJ1-5; perhaps TRBD1 as D (5 bases). The sample in question was peripheral blood, obtained in the second trimester of pregnancy. CDR3 bases: TGTGCCAGCAGCAACAGGAGGGAAGGCAATCAGCCCCAGCATTTT. It encodes CASSNRREGNQPQHF.